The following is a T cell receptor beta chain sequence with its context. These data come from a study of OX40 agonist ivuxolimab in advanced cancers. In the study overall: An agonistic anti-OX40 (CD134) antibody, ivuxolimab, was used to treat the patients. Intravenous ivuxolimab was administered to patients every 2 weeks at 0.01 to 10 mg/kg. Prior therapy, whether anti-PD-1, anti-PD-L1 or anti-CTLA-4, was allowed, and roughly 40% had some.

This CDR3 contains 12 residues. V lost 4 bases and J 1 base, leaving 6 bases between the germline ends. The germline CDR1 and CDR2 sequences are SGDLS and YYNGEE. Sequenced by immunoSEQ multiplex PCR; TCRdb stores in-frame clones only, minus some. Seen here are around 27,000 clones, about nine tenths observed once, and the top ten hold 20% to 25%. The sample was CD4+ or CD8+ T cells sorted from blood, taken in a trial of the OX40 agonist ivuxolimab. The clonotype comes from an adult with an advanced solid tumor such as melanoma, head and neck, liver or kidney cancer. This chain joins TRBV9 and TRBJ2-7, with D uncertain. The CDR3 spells CASSSSSYEQYF. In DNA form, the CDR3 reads TGTGCCAGCAGCTCCTCTTCCTACGAGCAGTACTTC.